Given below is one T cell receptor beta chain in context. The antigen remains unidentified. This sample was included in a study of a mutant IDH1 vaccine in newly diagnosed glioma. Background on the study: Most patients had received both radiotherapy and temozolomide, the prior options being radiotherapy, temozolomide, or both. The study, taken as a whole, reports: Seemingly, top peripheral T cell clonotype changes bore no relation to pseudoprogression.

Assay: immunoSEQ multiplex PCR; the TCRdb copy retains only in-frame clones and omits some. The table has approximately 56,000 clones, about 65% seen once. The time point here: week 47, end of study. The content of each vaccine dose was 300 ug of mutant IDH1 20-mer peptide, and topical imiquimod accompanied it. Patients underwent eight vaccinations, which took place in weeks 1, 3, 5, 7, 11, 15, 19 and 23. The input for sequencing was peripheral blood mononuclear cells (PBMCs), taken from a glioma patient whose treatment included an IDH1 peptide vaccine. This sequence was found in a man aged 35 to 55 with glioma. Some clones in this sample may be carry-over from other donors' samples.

This CDR3 reads CASSPTTGTDTQYF. The DNA of the CDR3 is TGTGCCAGCTCACCTACGACGGGCACAGATACGCAGTATTTT. The chain combines TRBV6-6 with TRBJ2-3; D is ambiguous. CDR3 length: 14 residues. The ends were cut back, 8 bases at V and 1 base at J, with 13 bases in the middle. Germline values: CDR1 MNHNY, CDR2 SVGAGI (reference sequence).